This entry concerns a single T cell receptor (beta chain). Its specificity is not known. Using immunoSEQ multiplex PCR, the repertoire was profiled, and TCRdb retains in-frame clones only, with some absent. The sample includes 50,000 to 75,000 clones, 81% of them seen just once. The data are from a study of vaccination effects on CD4 cells after COVID-19. General study points: Convalescent patients were few in the study, and early post-infection timepoints were absent.

V dropped 2 bases and J dropped 3; count of bases not matched to a gene: 15. The V gene's germline CDR1 is SNHLY and CDR2 FYNNEI. The CDR3 is made up of 19 amino acids. In the ViraFEST assay, antigen-specific CD4+ clonotypes were identified by expansion after peptide-pool stimulation. Culturing for about 9 days preceded CD4+ T cell isolation. With approximately 9.8 ug/ml peptides and 10 IU/ml IL-2, some 2 million PBMC per well were cultured. The sequencing here drew on CD4+ T cells from PBMCs cultured with HCoV-229E spike peptides, taken before COVID-19 vaccination. The clonotype was recovered from a human donor who received a COVID-19 vaccine. This rearrangement joins TRBV2 to TRBJ2-3; 9 positions agree with TRBD2. This chain's CDR3 is CASSELSFAGGPGTDTQYF. CDR3 nucleotide sequence: TGTGCCAGCAGTGAATTGTCATTTGCGGGGGGGCCCGGGACAGATACGCAGTATTTT.